The 22 T cell receptor beta chains below were found in one sample sequenced in a study of blood T cell repertoires in COVID-19. Method: immunoSEQ multiplex PCR; TCRdb's copy keeps in-frame clones and lacks some. The sample has roughly 57,000 clones, about 89% seen once. The sample consisted of peripheral blood. All receptors derive from a human donor in a cohort sampled during active COVID-19.

This clone was observed a single time. V and J are TRBV29-1 and TRBJ1-2, with unresolved D. The V end lost 3 bases, the J end lost 8 bases, and 16 bases lay between the germline ends. The CDR3 extends over 13 amino acids. Germline V CDR1 and CDR2: SQVTM, ANQGSEA. CDR3 loop: CSVEEHVGVGYTF. The DNA of the CDR3 is TGCAGCGTTGAGGAACATGTCGGGGTCGGCTACACCTTC.

V usage is TRBV7-8 and J usage is TRBJ2-2; 8 nucleotides align to TRBD1. The CDR3 is made up of 18 amino acids. J lost 4 bases, V lost 4 bases, and 14 bases had no gene match. Germline CDR1 and CDR2: SGHVS and FQNEAQ. CDR3 residues: CASSSIPPGGAVTGELFF. The CDR3 DNA follows: TGTGCCAGCAGCTCCATTCCCCCAGGGGGCGCGGTCACCGGGGAGCTGTTTTTT.

This chain uses TRBV10-3 with TRBJ2-1; D is unresolved. Germline CDR1 reads ENHRY; CDR2 reads SYGVKD. The V and J ends lost 7 bases and 2 bases respectively, with 9 bases between them. The CDR3 loop spans 13 amino acids. CDR3 nucleotide sequence: TGTGCCATCACCGAAGCTCCCTACAATGAGCAGTTCTTC. It encodes CAITEAPYNEQFF.

CDR3: CASRLTLAAHEQYF. The CDR3 DNA sequence: TGTGCCAGCAGGCTAACTCTAGCGGCCCACGAGCAGTACTTC. This rearrangement joins TRBV27 to TRBJ2-7; 7 bases agree with TRBD2. Trimming cost V 6 bases and J 5 bases; bases outside gene matches: 10. CDR1 is MNHEY and CDR2 is SMNVEV in the germline V gene (reference sequence). The CDR3 spans 14 residues.

The chain uses TRBV2 and TRBJ2-6; the D gene is possibly TRBD2 (5 bases). Germline V gene lookup returns CDR1 SNHLY and CDR2 FYNNEI. V dropped 11 bases and J dropped 7 bases, with 9 bases sitting between them. The CDR3 has 11 amino acids. The CDR3 DNA is TGTGCCGGAGGTCGAGCCAACGTCCTGACTTTC. Translating it yields CAGGRANVLTF.

This clone was picked up a small number of times. V usage is TRBV4-2 and J usage is TRBJ1-6; no definite D call. Germline V gene data show CDR1 as LGHNA and CDR2 as YNFKEQ. Between the trimmed V and J ends, which lost 1 base and 7 bases, there was a span of 11 bases. The CDR3 is 15 residues long. Here the CDR3 reads CASSQGEGRNSPLHF. Here the CDR3 DNA reads TGTGCCAGCAGCCAAGGGGAGGGTAGGAATTCACCCCTCCACTTT.

This clone has just one count. The V call is TRBV9, the J call TRBJ2-7, with D possibly TRBD2 on 5 matching bases. The germline V gene encodes CDR1 SGDLS and CDR2 YYNGEE. This CDR3 comprises 15 residues. V dropped 3 bases and J dropped 6 bases, with 19 bases sitting between them. The DNA for the CDR3 is TGTGCCAGCAGCGCGAACGGGGTCCCAGCCGGCGAGCAGTACTTC. This translates into CASSANGVPAGEQYF.

This chain uses TRBV19 with TRBJ2-7, with 12 bases lining up with TRBD2. The CDR3 runs to 16 residues. From germline, CDR1 is LNHDA and CDR2 SQIVND (reference sequence). The junction had 8 bases not matched to a gene; V was cut back by 6 bases and J by 2 bases. The CDR3 DNA reads as TGTGCCAGTAGCACCGGGACTAGCGGGTCCACCTACGAGCAGTACTTC. It codes for CASSTGTSGSTYEQYF. The complete variable domain, with remaining parts taken from reference TRBV19 and TRBJ2-7, reads DGGITQSPKYLFRKEGQNVTLSCEQNLNHDAMYWYRQDPGQGLRLIYYSQIVNDFQKGDIAEGYSVSREKKESFPLTVTSAQKNPTAFYLCASSTGTSGSTYEQYFGPGTRLTVT.

This sequence joins TRBV5-6 and TRBJ2-5; 7 nucleotides align to TRBD1. Germline V gene lookup returns CDR1 SGHDT and CDR2 YYEEEE. The CDR3 is 16 amino acids. V trimming: 3 bases; J trimming: 1 base; junction bases outside the gene matches: 9. CDR3 sequence (DNA): TGTGCCAGCAGCTCCCCCGGGACAGAACCCCAAGAGACCCAGTACTTC. Protein sequence: CASSSPGTEPQETQYF.

The chain links TRBV15 to TRBJ1-2; 8 nucleotides match TRBD1. This CDR3 is built from 17 residues. The junction had 9 bases not matched to a gene; V was cut back by 2 bases and J by 1 base. Germline-derived CDR1 and CDR2 are LNHNV and YYDKDF (reference sequence). The CDR3 reads CATSRLDRGPINYGYTF. The CDR3, as DNA: TGTGCCACCAGCAGACTTGACAGGGGCCCAATTAACTATGGCTACACCTTC.

The chain recombines TRBV4-3 with TRBJ1-4, with TRBD1 matching 10 bases. J gave up 8 bases and V 4 bases, and 7 bases lay outside the gene matches. Per germline, CDR1 LGHNA and CDR2 YSLEER. This CDR3 has 15 amino acids. For the CDR3, the DNA is TGCGCCAGCAGCCTCCGGGACAGGGGATGGGAAAAACTGTTTTTT. Amino acids: CASSLRDRGWEKLFF.

V is TRBV11-2 and J is TRBJ2-5; D is uncertain. Germline CDR1 SGHAT, CDR2 FQNNGV. V was shortened by 5 bases and J by 4 bases, with 14 bases between the two germline ends. This CDR3 comprises 14 residues. The CDR3 region is CASSPRLEIETQYF. The CDR3 DNA follows: TGTGCCAGCAGCCCCCGACTGGAAATAGAGACCCAGTACTTC.

The chain joins TRBV7-5 to TRBJ1-3; whether TRBD1, the table's D call, matches the DNA was not checked. TRBV7-5 is assigned pseudogene status. This CDR3 has 14 amino acids. The CDR3 reads CVRSLSGIFNTIYF. CDR3 nucleotides: TGTGTCAGAAGCTTATCAGGGATCTTTAACACCATATATTTT.

The gene calls are TRBV7-8 and TRBJ1-5, with 11 bases matching TRBD1. V shed 3 bases, J shed 10 bases, and the junction held 5 bases outside the gene matches. CDR1 is SGHVS and CDR2 is FQNEAQ in the germline V gene. CDR3 length equals 14 residues. The CDR3 DNA reads as TGTGCCAGCAGCTTGGACAGGGGGCAGAGTCCCCAGCATTTT. It translates to CASSLDRGQSPQHF. The full variable domain, completed using reference TRBV7-8 and TRBJ1-5, is GAGVSQSPRYKVAKRGQDVALRCDPISGHVSLFWYQQALGQGPEFLTYFQNEAQLDKSGLPSDRFFAERPEGSVSTLKIQRTQQEDSAVYLCASSLDRGQSPQHFGDGTRLSIL.

The V call is TRBV6-2 or TRBV6-3, the J call TRBJ2-2, with D maybe TRBD2 (5 bases). Germline CDR1 is MNHEY and CDR2 is SVGEGT. Trimming took off 0 bases at V and 5 bases at J, with 16 bases between the two ends. The CDR3 sequence is 17 residues long. The CDR3 coding sequence is TGTGCCAGCAGTTACTCGAGCAAGGCTAGCCTGACCGGGGAGCTGTTTTTT. This codes for CASSYSSKASLTGELFF.

This sequence joins TRBV18 and TRBJ2-7, with D unresolved. Trimming took off 1 base at V and 6 bases at J, with 16 bases between the two ends. This CDR3 has 15 residues. CDR1 and CDR2 (germline): KGHSH, LQKENI. The CDR3, as DNA: TGTGCCAGCTCACCACGGGCAGGCCACGATTCCGAGCAGTACTTC. It yields the protein CASSPRAGHDSEQYF.

The CDR3, as DNA: TGTGCCAGTAACGACCTCCCCCGGGGACTAGCGTTCCAAGAGACCCAGTACTTC. Amino acids: CASNDLPRGLAFQETQYF. The gene calls are TRBV19 and TRBJ2-5, with 10 positions matching TRBD2. The CDR3 extends over 18 amino acids. CDR1 LNHDA and CDR2 SQIVND come from the germline V gene (reference sequence). The junction had 15 bases not matched to a gene; V was cut back by 7 bases and J by 1 base.

V gene TRBV4-3 combines with J gene TRBJ1-2; D unclear. Trimming removed 6 bases from V and 5 bases from J, with 10 bases in between. Germline values: CDR1 LGHNA, CDR2 YSLEER. The CDR3 has 12 residues. This CDR3 is CASSRDSYGYTF. DNA of the CDR3: TGCGCCAGCAGTCGGGATTCATATGGCTACACCTTC.

The V gene is TRBV30, the J gene TRBJ2-2; 7 bases map to TRBD2. Unmatched junction bases numbered 6, after V lost 0 bases and J lost 5 bases. The CDR3 contains 15 residues. CDR1 GTSNPN and CDR2 SVGIG come from the germline V gene (reference sequence). The CDR3 nucleotides read TGTGCCTGGAGTGTAAAGGGAGGGCGTACCGGGGAGCTGTTTTTT. Encoded protein: CAWSVKGGRTGELFF.

The rearrangement links TRBV18 to TRBJ2-7, with D possibly matching TRBD1 (6 bases). The CDR3 covers 15 residues. The germline V and J ends were trimmed by 5 bases and 1 base, with 15 bases remaining between them. In germline, CDR1 is KGHSH, CDR2 LQKENI. The CDR3 bases are TGTGCCAGCTCATCCGGTGGACAGTTGTCCTACGAGCAGTACTTC. Protein: CASSSGGQLSYEQYF.

This chain connects TRBV6-5 to TRBJ2-5; 7 nucleotides align to TRBD1. This CDR3 is built from 13 residues. Germline lookup yields CDR1 MNHEY and CDR2 SVGAGI. Unmatched junction bases numbered 6, after V lost 7 bases and J lost 4 bases. CDR3 DNA sequence: TGTGCCAGCACCAGAGACAGGGCAGAGACCCAGTACTTC. Protein: CASTRDRAETQYF.

The V and J genes are TRBV19 and TRBJ2-6, with 8 bases matching TRBD1. The V gene's germline CDR1 is LNHDA and CDR2 SQIVND (reference sequence). J was trimmed by 1 base and V by 4 bases; bases with no gene match: 12. This CDR3 is 19 amino acids long. The CDR3 reads CASSTLLQGAVSGANVLTF. The CDR3 region has the DNA TGTGCCAGTAGTACTTTGCTCCAGGGGGCGGTATCTGGGGCCAACGTCCTGACTTTC.